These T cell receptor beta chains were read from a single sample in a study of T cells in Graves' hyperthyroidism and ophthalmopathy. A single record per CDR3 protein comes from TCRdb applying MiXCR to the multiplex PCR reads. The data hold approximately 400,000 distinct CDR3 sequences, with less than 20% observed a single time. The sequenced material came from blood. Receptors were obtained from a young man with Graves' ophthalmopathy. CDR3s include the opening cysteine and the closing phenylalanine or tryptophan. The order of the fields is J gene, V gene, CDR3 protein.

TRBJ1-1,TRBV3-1,CASSQDGAVNTEAFF
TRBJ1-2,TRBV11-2,CASSLRGRDGYTF
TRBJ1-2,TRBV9,CASSDRDSDAYGYTF
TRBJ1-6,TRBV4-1,CASSQAVGGSPLHF
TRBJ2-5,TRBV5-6,CASSVAGWETQYF
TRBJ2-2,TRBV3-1,CASSQGDAGGTGELFF
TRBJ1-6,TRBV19,CASSMMTGSYNSPLHF
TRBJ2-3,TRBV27,CASTTSGGGADTQYF
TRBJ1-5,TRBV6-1,CASSTSPGSNQPQHF
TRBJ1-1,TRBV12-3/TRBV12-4,CASTNYGSDTEAFF
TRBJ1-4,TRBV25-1,CASSEPGTNEKLFF
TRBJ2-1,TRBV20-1,CSAPDPGLAGGPHNEQFF
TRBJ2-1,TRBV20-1,CSASNRPNEQFF
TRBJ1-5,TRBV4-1,CASSQDGAGHNWQPQHF
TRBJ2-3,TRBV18,CASSEGGGSTDTQYF
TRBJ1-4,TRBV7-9,CASSLDGFATNEKLFF
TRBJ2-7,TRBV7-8,CASSPLGGGKDEQYF
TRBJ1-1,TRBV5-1,CASSLTGDYTEAFF
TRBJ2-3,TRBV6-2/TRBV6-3,CASQKPLAGPTDTQYF
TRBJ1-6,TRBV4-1,CASSQDATGANSPLHF
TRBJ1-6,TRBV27,CASSLRSNPDRANSPLHF
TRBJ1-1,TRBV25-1,CASSEAGETEAFF
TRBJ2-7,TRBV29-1,CSVRDPYEQYF
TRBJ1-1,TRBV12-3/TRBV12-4,CASSLATVLNTEAFF
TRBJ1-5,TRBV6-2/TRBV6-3,CASSWMTGKQPQHF
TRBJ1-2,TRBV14,CASSPLGQGAVSGYTF
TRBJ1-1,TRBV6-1,CASTYAGRSEAFF
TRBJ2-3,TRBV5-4,CATEPGQGPDTQYF
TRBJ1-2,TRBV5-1,CASSLPQGPDTASNYGYTF
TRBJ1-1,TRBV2,CASSFYRAQGRTEAFF
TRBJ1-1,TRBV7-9,CASILGDIIMGVRRPEAFF
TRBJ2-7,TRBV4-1,CASSRGGTYEQYF
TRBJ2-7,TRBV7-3,CASSPSGQGVYEQYF
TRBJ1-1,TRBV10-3,CAISESMNTEAFF
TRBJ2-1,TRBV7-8,CASSPRDRGDEQFF
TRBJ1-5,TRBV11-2,CASSPGQAGQPQHF
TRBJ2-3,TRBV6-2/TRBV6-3,CASKGGGSSDTQYF
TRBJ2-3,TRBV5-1,CASSPSTTSTDTQYF
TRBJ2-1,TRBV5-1,CASSPRWGTGAYNEQFF
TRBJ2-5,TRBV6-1,CASLTGGGAEETQYF
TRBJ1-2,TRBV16,CASSPETDPTNYGYTF
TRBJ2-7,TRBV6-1,CASSATDGSYEQYF
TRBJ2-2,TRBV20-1,CSATHRALDTGELFF
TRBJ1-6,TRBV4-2,CASTQWAGNNSPLHF
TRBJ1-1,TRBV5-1,CASRGESAAFF
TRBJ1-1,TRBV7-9,CASSQYPEAFF